This T cell receptor (beta chain) was recovered during a study of T cell responses to AZD1222 COVID-19 vaccine. The analysis combined second doses at about 4 or about 12 weeks. The V gene's germline CDR1 is SGDLS and CDR2 YYNGEE. This CDR3 comprises 16 residues. J lost 5 bases, V lost 0 bases, and 1 base had no gene match. Clones were read by immunoSEQ multiplex PCR, and TCRdb kept only the in-frame ones, dropping some. The sample holds under 120,000 clones, about 90% seen once. As to this clone: Its target is unknown. Other nucleotide sequences in the sample specify the same CDR3.

Study-level points and caveats: Of the AZD1222 recipients, only five to seven were seropositive at baseline.

The sample in question was peripheral blood, obtained 28 days after the second AZD1222 dose. The chain employs TRBV9 and TRBJ2-2; TRBD2 agrees at 13 bases. The clonotype originates from an adult who received the AZD1222 COVID-19 vaccine. Here the CDR3 reads CASSVGLAGGTGELFF. DNA for the CDR3: TGTGCCAGCAGCGTAGGACTAGCGGGGGGAACCGGGGAGCTGTTTTTT.